Listed here are 27 T cell receptor beta chains from one sample, sequenced in a study of beta chain features in type 1 diabetes. General study findings and limits: TCRB CDR3s from Type 1 diabetes patients were moderately but significantly shorter in all four CD4+ subsets.

cDNA synthesis used the whole RNA isolate, giving expressed TCRB sequences. Assay used: immunoSEQ multiplex PCR; TCRdb lists only in-frame clones, some missing. The sample gives 640,000 or so clones, about an eighth of which show up once; less than 0.025% is in the top ten. What these receptors recognize is not known. Sequencing used naive CD4+ T cells from blood. All receptors derive from a man between 18 and 29 years old with type 1 diabetes.

This clone showed up just a few times. The chain has TRBV30 and TRBJ1-1; TRBD1 is a possible D gene (5 bases). Trimming took 6 bases from V and 3 from J, leaving 29 bases between them. The V gene's germline CDR1 is GTSNPN and CDR2 SVGIG (reference sequence). The CDR3 loop spans 18 amino acids. CDR3 sequence reads: CACTGRNFFRSSDTEAFF. The DNA for the CDR3 is TGTGCCTGTACAGGACGGAATTTCTTTAGATCGTCGGACACTGAAGCTTTCTTT.

The chain couples TRBV29-1 to TRBJ2-1; no clear D gene. Germline assignment: CDR1 SQVTM and CDR2 ANQGSEA. Trimming shortened V by 7 bases and J by 3 bases, and 16 bases separated the two germline ends. CDR3 length: 14 residues. The CDR3 nucleotides are TGCAGCGCCGGGCCCCCTGGGTTCTACAATGAGCAGTTCTTC. Translating gives CSAGPPGFYNEQFF.

This clone was observed a handful of times. V usage is TRBV11-2 and J usage is TRBJ2-7; D may correspond to TRBD1 or TRBD2 (5 bases each). The V gene's germline CDR1 is SGHAT and CDR2 FQNNGV. The length of the CDR3 is 15 residues. The V and J ends lost 0 bases and 0 bases respectively, with 9 bases between them. CDR3 nucleotide sequence: TGTGCCAGCAGCTTAGAACCGGGGCCCTCCTACGAGCAGTACTTC. Encoded protein: CASSLEPGPSYEQYF.

This clone was seen only a few times. The chain combines TRBV7-9 with TRBJ2-7; D assignment may be TRBD1 or TRBD2 (6 bases each). CDR3 length: 14 amino acids. The germline V and J ends were trimmed by 7 bases and 4 bases, with 17 bases remaining between them. Per the germline V gene, CDR1 is SEHNR and CDR2 is FQNEAQ (reference sequence). The CDR3 region has the DNA TGTGCCAGCACCCCCCGGGGGCATTATTACGAGCAGTACTTC. It encodes CASTPRGHYYEQYF.

At least ten counts were recorded for this clone. The chain recombines TRBV23-1 with TRBJ1-6; TRBD1 matches 8 bases. TRBV23-1 is placed among ORFs of uncertain function. The CDR3 is made up of 14 amino acids. The trim removed 11 bases at V and 7 bases at J, leaving 10 bases unmatched. CDR3 DNA sequence: TGCGCCCTGCCGAACCGGGACAGGAATTCACCCCTCCACTTT. The encoded protein is CALPNRDRNSPLHF.

The V gene is TRBV6-5, the J gene TRBJ2-7, with unresolved D. CDR1 is MNHEY and CDR2 is SVGAGI in the germline V gene. V shed 0 bases and J shed 3 bases, with 15 bases lying between them. CDR3 length: 16 residues. The CDR3 DNA reads TGTGCCAGCAGTTACTCGCCGAGTGGGCAGTTCTACGAGCAGTACTTC. Protein: CASSYSPSGQFYEQYF.

This clone was detected only a few times. The V gene is TRBV9, the J gene TRBJ1-6; D gene unclear. Per the germline V gene, CDR1 is SGDLS and CDR2 is YYNGEE. The V end was cut by 3 bases, the J end by 6 bases, with 7 bases between. The CDR3 loop spans 13 amino acids. The CDR3 loop is CASSGDTNSPLHF. The CDR3 DNA is TGTGCCAGCAGCGGGGATACTAATTCACCCCTCCACTTT.

This clone was detected a few times. The genes are TRBV5-1 and TRBJ2-1; 7 nucleotides agree with TRBD2. The ends lost 5 bases at V and 2 bases at J; junction bases unmatched: 1. This CDR3 is 13 amino acids long. In germline, CDR1 is SGHRS, CDR2 YFSETQ. CDR3 amino acids: CASRRGAYNEQFF. CDR3 DNA: TGCGCCAGCAGACGGGGGGCCTACAATGAGCAGTTCTTC.

V is TRBV28 and J is TRBJ2-7; a weak D match, TRBD1 (5 bases). V shed 3 bases and J shed 2 bases, with 14 bases lying between them. This CDR3 comprises 15 residues. Germline CDR1 reads MDHEN; CDR2 reads SYDVKM. CDR3 bases: TGTGCCAGCAGTTTGGGTCAGACAGAGACCTACGAGCAGTACTTC. Translated, it gives CASSLGQTETYEQYF.

The chain carries TRBV28 and TRBJ2-4; TRBD1 matches 7 bases. This CDR3 spans 14 amino acids. Trimming cost V 5 bases and J 3 bases; bases outside gene matches: 4. From germline, CDR1 is MDHEN and CDR2 SYDVKM. CDR3 in amino acids: CASSPGDSKNIQYF. CDR3 bases: TGTGCCAGCAGTCCAGGGGACAGCAAAAACATTCAGTACTTC.

The chain combines TRBV30 with TRBJ2-1, with D unresolved. Germline V CDR1 and CDR2: GTSNPN, SVGIG (reference sequence). The V end lost 0 bases, the J end lost 5 bases, and 14 bases lay between the germline ends. The CDR3 is 15 amino acids. CDR3 DNA: TGTGCCTGGAGTGTACCCAGCAGCATGGACAATGAGCAGTTCTTC. Protein: CAWSVPSSMDNEQFF.

This clone was counted only a few times. This chain joins TRBV18 and TRBJ2-7; a weak D match, TRBD1 (6 bases). CDR3 length: 15 residues. Looked up from germline, CDR1 is KGHSH and CDR2 is LQKENI. Trimming pared 2 bases from V and 4 bases from J, leaving 15 bases between. The DNA of the CDR3 is TGTGCCAGCTCACCATTTCCCCGGACAGATTACGAGCAGTACTTC. It translates to CASSPFPRTDYEQYF.

This clone was counted a few times. The rearrangement joins TRBV7-9 to TRBJ1-5, with D uncertain. The length of the CDR3 is 16 residues. Germline assignment: CDR1 SEHNR and CDR2 FQNEAQ (reference sequence). V was trimmed by 0 bases and J by 0 bases, leaving 9 bases between them. CDR3 bases: TGTGCCAGCAGCTTAGCTCTAGGGAATAGCAATCAGCCCCAGCATTTT. Its protein product is CASSLALGNSNQPQHF.

The sample holds a few counts of this clone. This chain uses TRBV6-6 with TRBJ1-1; no clear D gene. Trimming shortened V by 3 bases and J by 3 bases, and 11 bases separated the two germline ends. The CDR3 runs to 14 residues. Germline assignment: CDR1 MNHNY and CDR2 SVGAGI (reference sequence). CDR3 loop: CASSYNAGDTEAFF. The CDR3 region has the DNA TGTGCCAGCAGTTATAACGCTGGGGACACTGAAGCTTTCTTT.

The chain joins TRBV5-1 to TRBJ1-2, with D possibly being TRBD1 (6 bases). The germline V gene encodes CDR1 SGHRS and CDR2 YFSETQ. The CDR3 is 14 amino acids. The V and J ends lost 0 bases and 4 bases respectively, with 10 bases between them. CDR3 residues: CASSLATGTYGYTF. CDR3 DNA sequence: TGCGCCAGCAGCTTGGCCACAGGGACCTATGGCTACACCTTC.

The chain employs TRBV4-2 and TRBJ2-3; 10 nucleotides match TRBD2. The J segment lost 1 base and the V segment lost 3 bases, leaving 10 bases of the junction unmatched. The length of the CDR3 is 18 residues. The germline CDR1 and CDR2 sequences are LGHNA and YNFKEQ. The CDR3 reads CASSQMSFGLAGTDTQYF. CDR3 sequence (DNA): TGTGCCAGCAGCCAGATGAGCTTCGGACTAGCGGGCACAGATACGCAGTATTTT.

This clone was detected a few times. The chain is built from TRBV4-1 and TRBJ2-7, with 9 bases identical to TRBD2. Germline values: CDR1 MGHRA, CDR2 YSYEKL. Germline trimming cut 4 bases from V and 7 bases from J; bases unmatched to any gene: 20. The CDR3 extends over 18 amino acids. CDR3 nucleotides: TGCGCCAGCAGCCCCCATTCCTCGGCTAGCGGGGTAGCGGAGGAGCAGTACTTC. It translates to CASSPHSSASGVAEEQYF.

This clone was seen more than once but under ten times. V and J are TRBV7-9 and TRBJ1-2; D is possibly TRBD1 (5 bases). Trimming pared 0 bases from V and 4 bases from J, leaving 6 bases between. CDR3 length: 13 amino acids. The germline V gene encodes CDR1 SEHNR and CDR2 FQNEAQ (reference sequence). The CDR3 loop is CASSLADSYGYTF. CDR3 in DNA: TGTGCCAGCAGCTTAGCCGACAGCTATGGCTACACCTTC.

In the case of this clone: At the DNA level, this CDR3 is encoded by other sequences in the same sample as well. V gene TRBV20-1 combines with J gene TRBJ1-2; D call uncertain. Trimming removed 3 bases from V and 4 bases from J, with 6 bases in between. From germline, CDR1 is DFQATT and CDR2 SNEGSKA (reference sequence). This CDR3 region has 11 residues. The CDR3 is CSASPGYGYTF. The CDR3, as DNA: TGCAGTGCTAGTCCGGGCTATGGCTACACCTTC.

V gene TRBV29-1 combines with J gene TRBJ1-1, with D tentatively TRBD1 (5 bases). CDR3 length: 16 amino acids. Germline V gene data show CDR1 as SQVTM and CDR2 as ANQGSEA. With 6 bases removed from V and 1 base from J, the gap between germline ends came to 21 bases. DNA of the CDR3: TGCAGCGTCCCGGGTTCAGGGCCCGGTGGGAACACTGAAGCTTTCTTT. It is translated as CSVPGSGPGGNTEAFF.

This clone was observed a handful of times. The chain is built from TRBV6-5 and TRBJ1-1; D remains unclear. The CDR3 is 13 residues long. CDR1 and CDR2 from the germline V gene are MNHEY and SVGAGI. V lost 6 bases to trimming and J lost 6 bases, with 14 bases between them. The CDR3 region is CASSGRRNAEAFF. The CDR3 DNA follows: TGTGCCAGCAGCGGACGGAGAAATGCTGAAGCTTTCTTT.

This clone has only a few counts. The chain is built from TRBV6-1 and TRBJ2-1, with 13 bases identical to TRBD2. V gave up 5 bases and J gave up 9 bases; unmatched junction bases: 7. CDR1 MNHNS and CDR2 SASEGT come from the germline V gene. The CDR3 is 15 amino acids. CDR3 protein: CASSSRTSGGGEQFF. CDR3 nucleotide sequence: TGTGCCAGCAGTTCTCGGACTAGCGGGGGCGGTGAGCAGTTCTTC.

The gene calls are TRBV14 and TRBJ1-4; D gene ambiguous. The germline V gene encodes CDR1 SGHDN and CDR2 FVKESK. CDR3 length equals 16 residues. Trimming took off 0 bases at V and 0 bases at J, with 8 bases between the two ends. CDR3 nucleotide sequence: TGTGCCAGCAGCCAAGATATAGGAACAACTAATGAAAAACTGTTTTTT. Its protein product is CASSQDIGTTNEKLFF.

This clone was seen a few times. J is TRBJ2-7 and V is TRBV25-1; 9 positions agree with TRBD2. V was clipped by 6 bases and J by 5 bases; unmatched bases: 8. The CDR3 consists of 14 residues. The V gene's germline CDR1 is MGHDK and CDR2 SYGVNS. CDR3 DNA sequence: TGTGCCAGCAGGGAGAGCGGGGGGCGAGACGAGCAGTACTTC. Its translation: CASRESGGRDEQYF.

This clone showed up just a few times. The V and J genes are TRBV10-3 and TRBJ1-1; a possible D gene is TRBD1 (5 bases). The germline V gene has CDR1 ENHRY and CDR2 SYGVKD. The germline V and J ends were trimmed by 1 base and 6 bases, with 9 bases remaining between them. The CDR3 is made up of 13 amino acids. CDR3 protein: CAISELRDAEAFF. The CDR3, as DNA: TGTGCCATCAGTGAGTTAAGGGACGCTGAAGCTTTCTTT.

This clone was observed a handful of times. This chain joins TRBV15 and TRBJ1-3; the match to TRBD1 covers 7 bases. CDR1 and CDR2 from the germline V gene are LNHNV and YYDKDF (reference sequence). The V and J ends lost 5 bases and 0 bases, in that order; junction bases with no gene match: 7. The CDR3 has 16 residues. CDR3 sequence: CATSENRGFSGNTIYF. The DNA of the CDR3 is TGTGCCACCAGCGAGAACAGGGGTTTCTCTGGAAACACCATATATTTT.

The chain recombines TRBV28 with TRBJ2-5; D is ambiguous. V gave up 5 bases and J gave up 4 bases, with 8 bases separating them. Per germline, CDR1 MDHEN and CDR2 SYDVKM. There are 12 residues in the CDR3. This CDR3 reads CASSDPGETQYF. The CDR3 nucleotides read TGTGCCAGCAGTGACCCCGGAGAGACCCAGTACTTC.